These 5 T cell receptor beta chains came from one sample sequenced in a study of graft-versus-host responses after intestinal transplantation. Measured with immunoSEQ multiplex PCR; TCRdb has only the in-frame clones, and not every one. The sample consists of some 14,000 clones, approximately 84% of them appearing once. This specimen consisted of PBMCs, obtained after intestinal transplantation. The source of these receptors is a human patient who received an intestinal transplant, so some T cells may come from the graft donor.

This clone was detected once. The chain employs TRBV9 and TRBJ2-7, with D possibly being TRBD2 (7 bases). Trimming removed 0 bases from V and 7 bases from J, with 14 bases in between. The CDR3 has 14 amino acids. Germline CDR1 is SGDLS and CDR2 is YYNGEE. The CDR3 is CASSVGGGPQEQYF. CDR3 sequence (DNA): TGTGCCAGCAGCGTAGGGGGGGGCCCTCAGGAGCAGTACTTC.

The rearrangement uses TRBV10-3 and TRBJ2-7; D ambiguous. The CDR3 sequence is 11 residues long. Deletions cut 0 bases from V and 7 bases from J, with 4 bases between. CDR1 and CDR2 from the germline V gene are ENHRY and SYGVKD. The CDR3: CAISESLEQYF. DNA for the CDR3: TGTGCCATCAGTGAGTCCCTGGAGCAGTACTTC.

The chain has TRBV19 and TRBJ1-2, with a weak D call TRBD1 (5 bases). Germline V CDR1 and CDR2: LNHDA, SQIVND (reference sequence). V was clipped by 3 bases and J by 4 bases, with 12 bases between them. The CDR3 sequence is 14 residues long. As DNA, the CDR3 is TGTGCCAGTAGTATCCCGGGACGGAGCTATGGCTACACCTTC. Its translation: CASSIPGRSYGYTF.

The J gene is TRBJ1-1, the V gene TRBV6-1, with D uncertain. V lost 7 bases to trimming and J lost 3 bases, with 15 bases between them. The CDR3 contains 14 residues. Germline-derived CDR1 and CDR2 are MNHNS and SASEGT. The CDR3 region is CASTKEGWDTEAFF. CDR3 sequence (DNA): TGTGCCAGCACAAAGGAGGGTTGGGACACTGAAGCTTTCTTT.

J is TRBJ2-7 and V is TRBV10-1; D perhaps matches TRBD2 (6 bases). This CDR3 has 16 residues. V lost 0 bases and J lost 0, with 12 bases in between. Per the germline V gene, CDR1 is WNHNN and CDR2 is SYGVQD (reference sequence). CDR3 coding DNA: TGCGCCAGCAGTGAGTCGATTACTAGCCCCTCCTACGAGCAGTACTTC. It is translated as CASSESITSPSYEQYF.